Listed below are T cell receptor beta chains from one sample, sequenced in a study of blood T cell repertoires in COVID-19. Using immunoSEQ multiplex PCR, the repertoire was profiled, and TCRdb retains in-frame clones only, with some absent. The data contain tens of thousands of clones, over 80% of them seen just once; the ten biggest clones take up less than 20%. The specimen was peripheral blood. Receptors were obtained from a human donor in a cohort sampled during active COVID-19. Both conserved end residues are part of each CDR3. D genes are given only for firm matches. Some rows mark clone size as missing; the rest say once, few, many or name a class of expanded clone.

clone_size d_call j_call v_call cdr3_aa cdr3_nt
once - TRBJ1-1 TRBV5-4 CASSPVRDFTEAFF TGTGCCAGCAGCCCGGTGAGGGATTTCACTGAAGCTTTCTTT
- TRBD1 TRBJ1-2 TRBV4-1 CASSGLNWARQGPKNSYGYTF TGCGCCAGCAGCGGTCTCAACTGGGCCCGACAGGGGCCAAAAAATTCCTATGGCTACACCTTC
- - TRBJ2-7 TRBV4-3 CASSQEEGAVDEQYF TGCGCCAGCAGCCAAGAGGAGGGCGCGGTGGACGAGCAGTACTTC
- TRBD1 TRBJ2-1 TRBV5-1 CASSPGTGVTSYNEQFF TGCGCCAGCAGCCCCGGGACAGGGGTTACCTCCTACAATGAGCAGTTCTTC
- TRBD2 TRBJ2-7 TRBV5-1 CASSLRLAGVGEQYF TGCGCCAGCAGCTTGAGACTAGCGGGAGTAGGCGAGCAGTACTTC
few - TRBJ2-2 TRBV3-1/TRBV3-2 CASSQVGGNGELFF TGTGCCAGCAGCCAAGTAGGGGGAAACGGGGAGCTGTTTTTT
- - TRBJ2-2 TRBV5-1 CASSLGQVSGELFF TGCGCCAGCAGCTTGGGACAGGTCTCTGGGGAGCTGTTTTTT
- TRBD2 TRBJ2-2 TRBV10-3 CAISDSGRATGELFF TGTGCCATCAGTGATAGCGGGAGGGCCACCGGGGAGCTGTTTTTT
few TRBD1 TRBJ1-5 TRBV4-1 CASSQETGGGNQPQHF TGCGCCAGCAGCCAAGAAACAGGGGGCGGCAATCAGCCCCAGCATTTT
- - TRBJ1-1 TRBV6-5 CASNAGTNTEAFF TGTGCCAGTAACGCGGGGACGAACACTGAAGCTTTCTTT
- - TRBJ1-2 TRBV7-8 CASSQMGGLGARGYTF TGTGCCAGCAGCCAGATGGGGGGTCTAGGTGCTCGTGGCTACACCTTC
- TRBD2 TRBJ2-1 TRBV3-1/TRBV3-2 CASSLGLAGYNEQFF TGTGCCAGCAGCCTAGGACTAGCGGGATACAATGAGCAGTTCTTC
- TRBD1 TRBJ2-7 TRBV5-1 CASSPTPGQYEQYF TGCGCCAGCAGCCCAACCCCGGGACAGTACGAGCAGTACTTC
- - TRBJ2-7 TRBV18 CASSPIRGSYEQYF TGTGCCAGCTCACCAATAAGGGGGTCGTACGAGCAGTACTTC
few - TRBJ2-1 TRBV21-1 CASSKSRVEQFF TGTGCCAGCAGCAAATCGCGGGTTGAGCAGTTCTTC
- TRBD2 TRBJ2-7 TRBV7-8 CASSAGTSGAYEQYF TGTGCCAGCAGCGCCGGGACTAGCGGGGCCTACGAGCAGTACTTC
- TRBD1 TRBJ2-7 TRBV5-6 CASSLLGQGLNYEQYF TGTGCCAGCAGCTTGTTGGGACAGGGGCTAAACTACGAGCAGTACTTC
- TRBD1 TRBJ2-7 TRBV7-2 CASSFGTGAYEQYF TGTGCCAGCAGTTTCGGGACAGGGGCCTACGAGCAGTACTTC
medium-sized - TRBJ1-4 TRBV4-2 CASSGGWSGNEKLFF TGTGCCAGCAGTGGCGGTTGGTCGGGTAATGAAAAACTGTTTTTT
- - TRBJ2-1 TRBV28 CASSFGDSSDEQFF TGTGCCAGCAGTTTCGGAGACAGTTCGGATGAGCAGTTCTTC
- - TRBJ1-2 TRBV5-1 CASSYLADYGYTF TGCGCCAGCAGCTACTTGGCGGACTATGGCTACACCTTC
- - TRBJ2-7 TRBV6-6 CASSYLTGYEQYF TGTGCCAGCAGTTACCTCACAGGATACGAGCAGTACTTC
once TRBD1 TRBJ2-2 TRBV30 CAWTIMDRTTGELFF TGTGCCTGGACCATAATGGACAGGACTACCGGGGAGCTGTTTTTT
- TRBD2 TRBJ2-1 TRBV9 CASSVELAGGQEQFF TGTGCCAGCAGCGTAGAGCTAGCGGGGGGGCAGGAGCAGTTCTTC
- - TRBJ2-7 TRBV7-9 CASSETGYGEQYF TGTGCCAGCAGCGAAACGGGATACGGCGAGCAGTACTTC
- - TRBJ1-1 TRBV19 CASRSVMNTEAFF TGTGCCAGTAGGTCGGTGATGAACACTGAAGCTTTCTTT
- - TRBJ1-1 TRBV7-9 CASSSRDGEAFF TGTGCCAGCAGCTCGCGGGACGGTGAAGCTTTCTTT
- TRBD2 TRBJ2-7 TRBV28 CASSATTSGSSYEQYF TGTGCCAGCAGTGCCACGACTAGCGGTAGCTCCTACGAGCAGTACTTC
- - TRBJ2-3 TRBV6-1 CASSEATGITDTQYF TGTGCCAGCAGTGAAGCAACAGGGATCACAGATACGCAGTATTTT
- - TRBJ1-1 TRBV7-2 CASARGRGGTEAFF TGTGCCAGCGCCCGGGGGCGGGGGGGAACTGAAGCTTTCTTT
once - TRBJ1-2 TRBV21-1 CASSIERTDYGYTF TGTGCCAGCAGCATAGAGAGGACAGACTATGGCTACACCTTC
few TRBD1 TRBJ1-3 TRBV25-1 CASRQGRNTIYF TGTGCCTCAAGACAGGGAAGAAACACCATATATTTT
- - TRBJ2-1 TRBV6-4 CASSAAGEGNNEQFF TGTGCCAGCTCCGCAGCGGGTGAGGGGAACAATGAGCAGTTCTTC
once - TRBJ2-7 TRBV2 CASSGQTYEQYF TGTGCCAGCAGTGGCCAGACCTACGAGCAGTACTTC
- - TRBJ2-7 TRBV7-9 CASSPPETQAYEQYF TGTGCCAGCAGCCCGCCCGAGACTCAAGCCTACGAGCAGTACTTC
- TRBD2 TRBJ2-1 TRBV28 CASSHGTRSYNEQFF TGTGCCAGCAGCCACGGGACTAGATCCTACAATGAGCAGTTCTTC
- TRBD2 TRBJ2-2 TRBV6-4 CASRGTSGRISFSGELFF TGTGCCAGCAGGGGAACTAGCGGGAGGATAAGTTTTTCCGGGGAGCTGTTTTTT
few TRBD1 TRBJ1-2 TRBV3-1/TRBV3-2 CASSQGTGGGYTF TGTGCCAGCAGCCAAGGGACAGGTGGCGGCTACACCTTC
- - TRBJ2-7 TRBV11-2 CASSNQQGLGREQYF TGTGCCAGCAGCAACCAGCAGGGCCTTGGTAGGGAGCAGTACTTC
- - TRBJ2-3 TRBV5-6 CASSGSWRDTQYF TGTGCCAGCAGTGGAAGTTGGAGAGATACGCAGTATTTT
- - TRBJ2-5 TRBV5-5 CASSLGGAASTETQYF TGTGCCAGCAGCTTGGGTGGGGCAGCCAGTACCGAGACCCAGTACTTC
- TRBD1 TRBJ1-1 TRBV4-2 CASSPRTGGFTEAFF TGTGCCAGCAGCCCGCGGACAGGGGGCTTCACTGAAGCTTTCTTT
- - TRBJ2-7 TRBV28 CASSPGTRSYEQYF TGTGCCAGCAGCCCCGGGACAAGGTCCTACGAGCAGTACTTC
- TRBD2 TRBJ2-1 TRBV30 CAIRTSGGRDNEQFF TGTGCGATCAGGACTAGCGGGGGAAGAGACAATGAGCAGTTCTTC
- TRBD1 TRBJ1-1 TRBV19 CASSGSRQGGTEAFF TGTGCCAGTAGTGGGTCCCGACAGGGTGGAACTGAAGCTTTCTTT
- - TRBJ1-1 TRBV20-1 CSAKIVTEAFF TGCAGTGCTAAAATAGTGACTGAAGCTTTCTTT
once TRBD2 TRBJ2-1 TRBV5-5 CASSLRIKREGNEQFF TGTGCCAGCAGCTTAAGGATTAAACGGGAGGGGAATGAGCAGTTCTTC